This paragraph covers one TCR beta chain sequence. A few counts support this clone. Its antigen remains undetermined. No base qualities exist here, and no much larger clone lies one base off it. The sample originates from a study of cytomegalovirus exposure and HLA in healthy donors (dated by TCRdb to the late 2010s). Looking at the study overall: An earlier analysis of some 550 of the donors reported 250 to 300 Gb of sequence data and more than 90 million unique TCR beta sequences from roughly 180 million T cells. An early release covering 550 to 700 HLA-typed donors comprised approximately 290 gigabases of sequencing data and around 85 million unique TCR sequences. Of the approximately 400 genotyped donors, about 80% fell in the genetic ancestry cluster associated with self-reported Caucasian donors. The study was designed to test whether signatures of past pathogen exposure could be identified by cataloging public T cell receptors. Using immunosequencing, the study profiled T cell repertoires from about 620 subjects and related those repertoires to cytomegalovirus serostatus. A separate validation cohort of 90 to 150 different subjects was used in addition to the roughly 640-subject first cohort. The study combined high-throughput TCR immunosequencing, statistical association of individual TCRs with disease status, and machine learning to predict cytomegalovirus infection status. A later analysis re-examined previously published TCR beta repertoires from more than 600 donors and added high-resolution HLA genotyping to investigate patterns of TCR occurrence. Rather than using new phenotypic data, the later analysis identified candidate immune exposures from TCR beta sequences and from how often those sequences occurred across donors. To decide whether each TCR beta V gene segment behaved as functional or pseudogenic, an earlier analysis of some 600 of the donors relied on high-throughput TCR beta sequencing. Alongside the repertoire data, information on donor age, sex, ethnicity and CMV serostatus was compiled. A later genetic analysis used genome-wide SNP genotypes for 398 of the 666 donors, treating that subset as a discovery cohort. All discovery cohort repertoires had been generated on a single sequencing platform. Class I and class II HLA loci were covered by the typing at four-digit resolution. Typing coverage varied by locus: 629-630 donors for A, B, C, DRB1 and DQB1; around 560 for DQA1; some 610 for DPA1; more than 450 for DPB1. Because of strong linkage in the cohort, roughly five DR-DQ haplotypes were treated as single units for association and clustering. Across 398 genotyped donors of the cohort, an average of 235,054 unique TCR beta nucleotide sequences per donor were sequenced, and roughly a sixth of those sequences were non-productive.

Results the study describes overall, beyond this receptor: Cytomegalovirus status was reported to be diagnosed by the classifier with high specificity and sensitivity in both the original and validation cohorts. HLA typing was unavailable for some donors at each locus, so association tests used only the typed subset. In a later analysis, most CMV-associated TCR beta chains were found to appear HLA-restricted, with HLA associations seemingly driven largely by CMV exposure. Some IMGT-functional V segments, including TRBV6-2 and TRBV6-3, could not be told apart with the 87-base-pair reads, so those segments were excluded. Across donors, most TCR sequences were observed very rarely, whereas some public TCRs were present in many individuals. Linkage disequilibrium might explain the correlated functional status among segregating V segments, but an unknown experimental factor could not be ruled out. Strong co-occurrence of HLA alleles, especially DR and DQ, made assigning TCR associations to individual alleles difficult. Because counts were too low, roughly 16 rarely observed V segments, including chromosome 9 orphons, were excluded from the earlier analysis of several hundred of the donors. V-gene and J-gene trimming of TCR beta chains was associated with a missense DCLRE1C variant in a later genetic analysis, and the association was replicated in an independent cohort. A later analysis associated 15,000 to 20,000 TCR beta sequences with specific HLA alleles at a false discovery rate of 0.05. According to the authors, the approach could potentially be generalized to other disease states and immunological phenotypes. Compared with the roughly 710-donor mean, donors in an Asian-associated ancestry cluster had fewer N-insertions in productive TCRs, according to a later genetic analysis. In this cohort, only TCR beta chains were sequenced, and detectable features were limited by the absence of alpha or paired-chain data. In an earlier analysis of 587 of the donors, most TCR beta V segments appeared in productive rearrangements about 90% or about 30% of the time, broadly matching IMGT annotations. In a later analysis, TCR association rates were found to vary across HLA loci, with the most associated TCRs seen for DRB1 alleles and the fewest for HLA-C alleles. A further reported finding was that TCR beta sequences accurately predicted the HLA-A and HLA-B alleles for most subjects in the first cohort. A few of the identified cytomegalovirus-associated TCR beta chains were confirmed in vitro to be specific for cytomegalovirus antigens. The only immune exposure information available for the cohort was CMV serostatus. Roughly uniform sequencing depth across donors was assumed in presence/absence analyses, although this assumption may not hold. A later analysis reported that several top co-occurrence clusters appeared linked to parvovirus B19, influenza, CMV and Epstein-Barr virus. In a later analysis, HLA-associated TCR beta chains showed more clonal expansion and lower generation probabilities than non-associated chains that were equally common. A total of 150 to 200 TCR beta chains were listed by the study as associated with cytomegalovirus. A cluster of highly shared sequence variants was judged likely to represent a technical artifact of the sequencing pipeline.

Per the germline V gene, ENHRY is the CDR1 and SYGVKD is the CDR2. V drops 0 bases and J drops 2 bases, leaving 9 bases in between. Including the terminal cysteine and phenylalanine, the CDR3 comprises 15 residues. Only the CDR3 part of the read is kept: 45 bases, read in frame from the first base. The cohort consisted of hundreds of healthy bone marrow donors. At the time of sampling, every cohort member was nominally healthy, though immune exposures that went unrecorded were likely present. The donor was CMV seronegative and belonged to the group of 350 or so seronegative cohort members. Each donor provided a peripheral blood sample, and peripheral blood mononuclear cells were used for TCR beta sequencing. Genomic DNA extraction from the blood cell samples was performed with the Qiagen DNeasy Blood Extraction Kit. The library was prepared using the immunoSEQ multiplex PCR assay. For the multiplex PCR, a mixture combining 60 forward primers for TCR Vbeta segments and 13 reverse primers for TCR Jbeta segments was used. The CDR3 region of rearranged TCR beta genes was amplified from genomic DNA with a multiplex PCR assay. The amplified TCR beta libraries were sequenced on the Illumina HiSeq System as 87-base-pair reads. As for the authors' bioinformatics: Across the 670 or so repertoires, a later analysis counted approximately 83 million unique TCR beta chains, 9.5 million to 13 million of which were shared by at least two donors. A nearest-neighbor algorithm error-corrected the raw reads and collapsed the reads into unique sequences, merging closely related sequences to remove PCR and sequencing errors. To assign V, D and J gene segments, CDR3 sequences were aligned to IMGT reference sequences. Each retained sequence needed at least a six-nucleotide match to both a V gene segment and a J gene segment. A rearrangement counted as productive if the CDR3 had no stop codons and remained in frame with V and J, and every other rearrangement counted as non-productive. Following IMGT convention, CDR3 was defined as the stretch from the second conserved V-encoded cysteine up to the conserved J-encoded phenylalanine. In an earlier analysis of more than 550 of the donors, sequences lacking an unambiguous match to a single V gene segment were excluded. An earlier analysis of 550 to 650 of the donors classified V segments as functional when productive rearrangements were above 56.7% and as segregating when the standard deviation between donors was above 5%. A statistical classification framework was built to diagnose cytomegalovirus status from the catalog of TCR beta chain sequences. In a later analysis, V and J genes were assigned by comparing TCR nucleotide sequences against IMGT/GENE-DB human TR gene sequences. Using the TCRdist pipeline, a later analysis assigned CDR3 sequences along with most-parsimonious VDJ recombination scenarios. In a later analysis, every TCR beta chain was defined by the combination of its CDR3 amino acid sequence and its V-gene family, and reads without a unique V-gene family were dropped. To address suspected cross-contamination and a sequencing artifact, a later analysis removed 450 to 700 highly shared, low-generation-probability nucleotide sequences. In a later analysis, a clonal expansion index was calculated for each public chain from normalized within-repertoire ranks of inferred template counts. Generation probabilities in a later analysis came from a VDJ recombination model fitted to out-of-frame rearrangements, and those results were checked against IGoR. In a later analysis, hypergeometric tests were used to score TCR-TCR, TCR-HLA and TCR-CMV co-occurrence, with a repertoire-size bias correction applied to TCR pairs. In a later analysis, false discovery rates were estimated by permuting HLA or CMV assignments 20 times. In a later analysis, co-occurring TCRs were grouped using DBSCAN, and TCRdist sequence similarity was added for clustering within HLA-allele-positive subsets. Co-occurrence clustering excluded repertoires with fewer than 30,000 or more than 120,000 public chains, plus five with anomalous nucleotide sharing. This is the immuneACCESS table as TCRdb keeps it, with only in-frame sequences that have V and J called. A part of the clones is gone; compared with another copy, unresolved V genes explain less than half, and the rest is unexplained. Clonal size and the V and J genes are those of that table, whereas D and trimming came from the DNA. For this sample the table gives about 150,000 clones, of which over 60% were detected only once. The top ten constitute approximately 3% of the sample.

The clonotype comes from a male donor in good health and CMV-seronegative. The chain is made from TRBV10-3 and TRBJ2-3; possibly the D gene is TRBD1, per 6 matching bases. The source material was PBMCs. The CDR3 protein is CAISESDSTTDTQYF. Here is the DNA: TGTGCCATCAGTGAGTCGGACAGTACCACAGATACGCAGTATTTT.